These 24 T cell receptor beta chains were sequenced from one sample in a study of identical twins. TCRdb used MiXCR to reprocess the 5' RACE reads, holding one entry per CDR3 protein. This sample yields hundreds of thousands of distinct CDR3 sequences, of which 8.5% to 9.5% are seen a single time; 0.85% to 1% belongs to the top ten. The sample was also reused in another study, on yellow fever vaccine responses in identical twins.

Sequenced input: PBMCs. These receptors were collected from a young woman in good health.

This clonotype has more than one count but fewer than ten. The chain links TRBV9 to TRBJ2-5; the match to TRBD2 covers 14 bases. The CDR3 contains 16 residues. The junction had 4 bases not matched to a gene; V was cut back by 2 bases and J by 4 bases. Germline lookup yields CDR1 SGDLS and CDR2 YYNGEE. In DNA, the CDR3 is TGTGCCAGCAGCGTCGGACTAGCGGGGGGTGCAGAGACCCAGTACTTC. This gives the protein CASSVGLAGGAETQYF.

The chain uses TRBV11-3 and TRBJ2-2, with 9 bases fitting TRBD1. V lost 3 bases and J lost 6; bases outside the gene matches: 8. The CDR3 runs to 16 residues. Germline-derived CDR1 and CDR2 are SGHNT and YENEEA. The DNA for the CDR3 is TGTGCCAGCAGCTTTTCGTGGACAGGGGAGGCCGGGGAGCTGTTTTTT. Protein: CASSFSWTGEAGELFF.

This clonotype showed up just a few times. The V gene is TRBV25-1, the J gene TRBJ2-2; TRBD2 might be the D (6 bases). Germline CDR1 and CDR2: MGHDK and SYGVNS. This CDR3 is 13 amino acids long. V dropped 9 bases and J dropped 5 bases, with 13 bases sitting between them. CDR3 sequence reads: CASMGLPTGELFF. The CDR3 DNA reads TGTGCCAGTATGGGACTTCCGACCGGGGAGCTGTTTTTT.

The V and J genes are TRBV21-1 and TRBJ2-5; the table calls TRBD2, which could not be checked here. TRBV21-1 is a documented pseudogene. The CDR3 has 14 amino acids. The CDR3 here is CASTPSGRVETQYF. CDR3 coding DNA: TGTGCCAGCACCCCTAGCGGGAGGGTTGAGACCCAGTACTTC.

This chain uses TRBV20-1 with TRBJ2-1; 11 bases match TRBD2. CDR1 and CDR2 (germline): DFQATT, SNEGSKA (reference sequence). The CDR3 contains 21 residues. V lost 1 base, J lost 4 bases, and 21 bases stayed unmatched. This CDR3 is CSARVLAGVQESQGEYNEQFF. CDR3 coding DNA: TGCAGTGCTAGAGTACTAGCGGGAGTGCAGGAATCCCAGGGGGAGTACAATGAGCAGTTCTTC.

The rearrangement uses TRBV20-1 and TRBJ1-4; D perhaps matches TRBD1 (6 bases). Trimming shortened V by 4 bases and J by 5 bases, and 14 bases separated the two germline ends. The germline V gene has CDR1 DFQATT and CDR2 SNEGSKA (reference sequence). CDR3 length: 14 residues. CDR3 sequence reads: CSATLTGLNEKLFF. The CDR3 DNA reads as TGCAGTGCTACGCTGACAGGTTTAAATGAAAAACTGTTTTTT.

This clonotype appeared many times. The rearrangement links TRBV20-1 to TRBJ1-1; a possible D gene is TRBD1 (5 bases). Germline V gene lookup returns CDR1 DFQATT and CDR2 SNEGSKA (reference sequence). The germline V and J ends were trimmed by 4 bases and 0 bases, with 18 bases remaining between them. The CDR3 loop spans 16 amino acids. Here the CDR3 reads CSAKAGSTVMNTEAFF. The CDR3 nucleotides read TGCAGTGCTAAAGCAGGGTCCACAGTGATGAACACTGAAGCTTTCTTT.

This clonotype was picked up a small number of times. The gene calls are TRBV7-2 and TRBJ2-2; D is ambiguous. This CDR3 has 13 amino acids. Trimming took off 1 base at V and 10 bases at J, with 10 bases between the two ends. Per the germline V gene, CDR1 is SGHTA and CDR2 is FQGNSA. This CDR3 is CASSLGLMTELFF. The CDR3 DNA follows: TGTGCCAGCAGCTTAGGCCTAATGACGGAGCTGTTTTTT.

This clonotype was seen only a few times. The V gene is TRBV4-2, the J gene TRBJ2-1; D could derive from TRBD1 or TRBD2 (5 bases each). The germline gives CDR1 LGHNA, CDR2 YNFKEQ. V was clipped by 0 bases and J by 8 bases, with 11 bases between them. This CDR3 is built from 14 residues. CDR3 amino acids: CASSQEGWDHEQFF. The DNA of the CDR3 is TGTGCCAGCAGCCAAGAAGGGTGGGACCATGAGCAGTTCTTC.

This clonotype was found a few times. The chain is built from TRBV20-1 and TRBJ1-5; maybe TRBD1 (6 bases). Trimming left V 2 bases short and J 5 bases short, with 16 bases between. Germline V gene sequence: CDR1 DFQATT, CDR2 SNEGSKA (reference sequence). The CDR3 totals 15 residues. CDR3 in amino acids: CSARFLIGQHQPQHF. CDR3 nucleotide sequence: TGCAGTGCTAGATTTCTTATAGGACAGCATCAGCCCCAGCATTTT.

This clonotype was recorded a few times. The gene calls are TRBV10-3 and TRBJ2-2; no clear D. The germline V gene encodes CDR1 ENHRY and CDR2 SYGVKD. Trimming removed 0 bases from V and 6 bases from J, with 5 bases in between. The CDR3 has 13 amino acids. Here the CDR3 reads CAISESVPGELFF. The CDR3 nucleotides are TGTGCCATCAGTGAGTCGGTTCCCGGGGAGCTGTTTTTT.

This chain connects TRBV28 to TRBJ2-1; TRBD2 matches at 8 bases. CDR1 is MDHEN and CDR2 is SYDVKM in the germline V gene. V dropped 5 bases and J dropped 2; count of bases not matched to a gene: 5. This CDR3 is 15 amino acids long. As DNA, the CDR3 is TGTGCCAGCAGTCTACTAGCGGACCCCTACAATGAGCAGTTCTTC. It is translated as CASSLLADPYNEQFF. The variable domain in full, with the rest retrieved from reference TRBV28 and TRBJ2-1, is DVKVTQSSRYLVKRTGEKVFLECVQDMDHENMFWYRQDPGLGLRLIYFSYDVKMKEKGDIPEGYSVSREKKERFSLILESASTNQTSMYLCASSLLADPYNEQFFGPGTRLTVL.

Many counts were recorded for this clonotype. CDR3 amino acids: CASGWDNNSPLHF. The CDR3 coding sequence is TGCGCCAGCGGGTGGGACAATAATTCACCCCTCCACTTT. This sequence joins TRBV10-2 and TRBJ1-6; D might be TRBD1 (6 bases). Germline V gene data show CDR1 as WSHSY and CDR2 as SAAADI. The CDR3 totals 13 residues. Deletions cut 8 bases from V and 5 bases from J, with 10 bases between.

The chain is built from TRBV27 and TRBJ1-5, with D possibly matching TRBD1 (6 bases). Trimming pared 6 bases from V and 2 bases from J, leaving 11 bases between. The CDR3 is 14 amino acids. Germline CDR1 is MNHEY and CDR2 is SMNVEV (reference sequence). In nucleotides, the CDR3 is TGTGCCAGCAGAAGAGGGGGGGGCAATCAGCCCCAGCATTTT. This codes for CASRRGGGNQPQHF.

The sample holds many counts of this clonotype. The rearrangement uses TRBV6-2 or TRBV6-3 and TRBJ2-7; 8 bases line up with TRBD1. CDR1 and CDR2 from the germline V gene are MNHEY and SVGEGT. V was clipped by 0 bases and J by 3 bases; unmatched bases: 13. This CDR3 region has 18 residues. The CDR3 DNA follows: TGTGCCAGCAGTTACTCTAGGAAGATTCCGGGACAGGACTACGAGCAGTACTTC. Translation gives CASSYSRKIPGQDYEQYF.

This clonotype was recorded at least ten times. The rearrangement joins TRBV12-3 or TRBV12-4 to TRBJ1-2, with a tentative D call TRBD1 (5 bases). The CDR3 runs 14 residues. With 5 bases removed from V and 2 bases from J, the gap between germline ends came to 12 bases. In nucleotides, the CDR3 is TGTGCCAGCAGTCCTCGAGGGACCAACTATGGCTACACCTTC. Amino acids: CASSPRGTNYGYTF.

This clonotype was observed a handful of times. This chain joins TRBV28 and TRBJ2-3; TRBD1 agrees at 8 bases. This CDR3 spans 19 amino acids. V lost 4 bases and J lost 0; bases outside the gene matches: 15. In germline, CDR1 is MDHEN, CDR2 SYDVKM. DNA for the CDR3: TGTGCCAGCAGTTATACGACAGGGGTCGGGTTGGTTAGCACAGATACGCAGTATTTT. Protein product: CASSYTTGVGLVSTDTQYF.

A few counts support this clonotype. This chain joins TRBV7-2 and TRBJ1-3; D perhaps matches TRBD1 (6 bases). The germline gives CDR1 SGHTA, CDR2 FQGNSA. This CDR3 comprises 13 residues. V was cut by 1 base and J by 7 bases, with 8 bases left in between. The CDR3, as DNA: TGTGCCAGCAGCTTAGTTACAGGGAACACCATATATTTT. Translated, it gives CASSLVTGNTIYF. The complete variable domain, with remaining parts taken from reference TRBV7-2 and TRBJ1-3, reads GAGVSQSPSNKVTEKGKDVELRCDPISGHTALYWYRQSLGQGLEFLIYFQGNSAPDKSGLPSDRFSAERTGGSVSTLTIQRTQQEDSAVYLCASSLVTGNTIYFGEGSWLTVV.

This clonotype was picked up a small number of times. The chain links TRBV6-5 to TRBJ1-6; weak D call: TRBD1 (6 bases). The length of the CDR3 is 16 residues. CDR1 is MNHEY and CDR2 is SVGAGI in the germline V gene. Trimming cost V 2 bases and J 8 bases, with 16 bases left between them. CDR3 in amino acids: CASSYTPGTKDSPLHF. DNA of the CDR3: TGTGCCAGCAGTTACACACCCGGGACAAAGGATTCACCCCTCCACTTT.

In this sample, this clonotype turned up many times. The rearrangement uses TRBV5-1 and TRBJ2-1, with unresolved D. The CDR3 loop spans 13 amino acids. With 3 bases removed from V and 8 bases from J, the gap between germline ends came to 12 bases. The V gene's germline CDR1 is SGHRS and CDR2 YFSETQ. The CDR3 protein is CASSSLNSYEQFF. The CDR3 DNA is TGCGCCAGCAGCTCACTTAACAGCTATGAGCAGTTCTTC.

This clonotype came up many times. The J gene is TRBJ2-3, the V gene TRBV4-1; 7 bases are shared with TRBD1. Trimming cost V 0 bases and J 0 bases; bases outside gene matches: 12. The CDR3 is made up of 19 amino acids. Germline-derived CDR1 and CDR2 are MGHRA and YSYEKL. CDR3 loop: CASSQEDGSGQTSTDTQYF. CDR3 coding DNA: TGCGCCAGCAGCCAAGAAGATGGGTCGGGACAGACCAGCACAGATACGCAGTATTTT.

This clonotype was counted between two and nine times. J is TRBJ1-1 and V is TRBV20-1, with D hard to call. Germline V gives CDR1 DFQATT, CDR2 SNEGSKA (reference sequence). V was pared by 5 bases and J by 2 bases, with 6 bases between. The CDR3 totals 11 residues. The chain's CDR3 is CSARSNTEAFF. Written as DNA, the CDR3 is TGCAGTGCTCGATCAAACACTGAAGCTTTCTTT.

This clonotype was seen many times. The chain employs TRBV5-1 and TRBJ2-5; maybe TRBD1 (6 bases). CDR3 size: 15 residues. CDR1 SGHRS and CDR2 YFSETQ come from the germline V gene. V shed 5 bases and J shed 6 bases, with 20 bases lying between them. The CDR3 is CASRFGDNVGQTQYF. The CDR3 nucleotides read TGCGCCAGCAGGTTTGGGGACAACGTCGGGCAGACCCAGTACTTC.

This clonotype was seen only a few times. The chain carries TRBV7-9 and TRBJ2-1; the D gene is possibly TRBD2 (7 bases). The CDR3 runs to 16 residues. Trimming removed 7 bases from V and 2 bases from J, with 18 bases in between. Per the germline V gene, CDR1 is SEHNR and CDR2 is FQNEAQ (reference sequence). The DNA for the CDR3 is TGTGCCAGCACCCCAGGGGTGGGAGGGCCCTACAATGAGCAGTTCTTC. Amino acid sequence: CASTPGVGGPYNEQFF.